One sample yielded the 23 T cell receptor beta chains listed below, sequenced in a study of blood T cell repertoires in COVID-19. This table comes from immunoSEQ multiplex PCR, and its TCRdb copy is limited to in-frame clones, with some not included. The sample consists of fewer than 40,000 clones, around 90% of them appearing once. Sequenced input: peripheral blood. The source of these receptors is a woman between 65 and 79 years old with active COVID-19.

Only one count was recorded for this clone. This rearrangement joins TRBV27 to TRBJ2-1, with 11 bases identical to TRBD2. This CDR3 contains 15 residues. V shed 4 bases, J shed 7 bases, and the junction held 6 bases outside the gene matches. Germline CDR1 reads MNHEY; CDR2 reads SMNVEV (reference sequence). CDR3 nucleotide sequence: TGTGCCAGCAGTTCTAGCGGGGGGCCGGGGAATGAGCAGTTCTTC. Translation: CASSSSGGPGNEQFF.

The J gene is TRBJ1-1, the V gene TRBV5-1; possibly TRBD1 for D (6 bases). From germline, CDR1 is SGHRS and CDR2 YFSETQ. The CDR3 has 14 residues. V was clipped by 0 bases and J by 5 bases, with 11 bases between them. The CDR3 nucleotides read TGCGCCAGCAGCTTGGGGGGACAATGGACTGAAGCTTTCTTT. The encoded protein is CASSLGGQWTEAFF.

J is TRBJ2-5 and V is TRBV10-3; 9 bases agree with TRBD1. The CDR3 is 16 amino acids. After removal of 3 bases from V and 5 bases from J, the junction contained 10 bases not matched to a gene. CDR1 and CDR2 from the germline V gene are ENHRY and SYGVKD. Here the CDR3 DNA reads TGTGCCATCAGTGATCCGGACAGGGGCTTCCTGGAGACCCAGTACTTC. Residues: CAISDPDRGFLETQYF.

The gene calls are TRBV7-2 and TRBJ2-3; TRBD2 matches at 8 bases. V dropped 3 bases and J dropped 1; count of bases not matched to a gene: 9. The CDR3 spans 17 residues. CDR1 is SGHTA, CDR2 FQGNSA, per germline. CDR3 bases: TGTGCCAGCAGCTTGTATGTCCGTAGCGGGGGCACAGATACGCAGTATTTT. Translated, it gives CASSLYVRSGGTDTQYF.

CDR3 amino acids: CATSDSDTYKNIQYF. For the CDR3, the DNA is TGTGCCACCAGTGATTCAGACACCTACAAAAACATTCAGTACTTC. The J gene is TRBJ2-4, the V gene TRBV24-1, with D unclear. Trimming pared 2 bases from V and 3 bases from J, leaving 10 bases between. The CDR3 contains 15 residues. Germline values: CDR1 KGHDR, CDR2 SFDVKD.

The chain joins TRBV6-4 to TRBJ2-6; no reliable D call. Trimming pared 0 bases from V and 0 bases from J, leaving 6 bases between. This CDR3 is 16 amino acids long. CDR1 and CDR2 (germline): MRHNA, SNTAGT. The CDR3 DNA is TGTGCCAGCAGTGACTCTTGGCTCTCTGGGGCCAACGTCCTGACTTTC. Encoded protein: CASSDSWLSGANVLTF.

The genes are TRBV18 and TRBJ2-7; 16 bases align to TRBD2. The CDR3 totals 18 residues. J was trimmed by 2 bases and V by 3 bases; bases with no gene match: 7. Germline V gives CDR1 KGHSH, CDR2 LQKENI. CDR3 DNA: TGTGCCAGCTCACCGTCCCCGGGACTAGCGGGGGGGACCTACGAGCAGTACTTC. Its translation: CASSPSPGLAGGTYEQYF.

The genes are TRBV2 and TRBJ1-1; D uncertain. Trimming removed 1 base at V and 10 bases at J, with 7 bases between. The CDR3 totals 11 residues. CDR1 SNHLY and CDR2 FYNNEI come from the germline V gene. The DNA for the CDR3 is TGTGCCAGCAGTGAAGAGAGGAGAGCTTTCTTT. This codes for CASSEERRAFF.

The sample holds a few counts of this clone. The chain couples TRBV15 to TRBJ1-6; TRBD1 is a possible D gene (6 bases). Per germline, CDR1 LNHNV and CDR2 YYDKDF (reference sequence). CDR3 length: 16 amino acids. V dropped 0 bases and J dropped 10 bases, with 16 bases sitting between them. Here the CDR3 reads CATSRDLGTRGSPLHF. The CDR3 region has the DNA TGTGCCACCAGCAGAGATCTCGGGACCAGGGGATCACCCCTCCACTTT.

This sequence joins TRBV9 and TRBJ1-2, with D possibly TRBD1 on 6 matching bases. Per germline, CDR1 SGDLS and CDR2 YYNGEE. Between the trimmed V and J ends, which lost 0 bases and 8 bases, there was a span of 11 bases. The CDR3 contains 13 residues. The CDR3 region has the DNA TGTGCCAGCAGCGTAGCTGACCAGGGGGGCTACACCTTC. The encoded protein is CASSVADQGGYTF.

This chain joins TRBV12-3 or TRBV12-4 and TRBJ1-3; TRBD1 matches 7 bases. This CDR3 region has 13 residues. The J segment lost 11 bases and the V segment lost 6 bases, leaving 10 bases of the junction unmatched. In nucleotides, the CDR3 is TGTGCCAGCAGGCAGGGGGGGACTAGTCCCATATATTTT. This codes for CASRQGGTSPIYF.

The chain carries TRBV18 and TRBJ2-7, with a weak D call TRBD1 (5 bases). The CDR3 has 14 residues. V shed 0 bases and J shed 6 bases, with 12 bases lying between them. The V gene's germline CDR1 is KGHSH and CDR2 LQKENI. CDR3 amino acids: CASSPPSGQGEQYF. In DNA form, the CDR3 reads TGTGCCAGCTCACCACCGTCGGGTCAGGGCGAGCAGTACTTC.

The chain is built from TRBV7-8 and TRBJ2-3; 11 positions agree with TRBD2. The CDR3 loop spans 15 amino acids. The V gene's germline CDR1 is SGHVS and CDR2 FQNEAQ. The V segment lost 5 bases and the J segment 8 bases; nucleotides outside the gene matches: 9. CDR3 amino acids: CASSQSGTSGGTQYF. Here the CDR3 DNA reads TGTGCCAGCAGCCAATCCGGGACTAGCGGTGGTACGCAGTATTTT.

The chain combines TRBV5-4 with TRBJ2-5; TRBD2 aligns across 10 bases. CDR1 and CDR2 (germline): SGHNT, YYREEE (reference sequence). The CDR3 has 18 amino acids. V lost 4 bases and J lost 4; bases outside the gene matches: 16. Here the CDR3 reads CASSRGGPQRGGTETQYF. The CDR3 DNA reads TGTGCCAGCAGCCGTGGCGGGCCCCAGCGGGGGGGCACAGAGACCCAGTACTTC.

V is TRBV9 and J is TRBJ2-5; 13 nucleotides align to TRBD2. V dropped 3 bases and J dropped 6; count of bases not matched to a gene: 5. CDR1 SGDLS and CDR2 YYNGEE come from the germline V gene. There are 15 residues in the CDR3. Here the CDR3 reads CASSGGTSGEQTQYF. CDR3 coding DNA: TGTGCCAGCAGCGGCGGGACTAGCGGGGAGCAGACCCAGTACTTC.

The sample holds one count of this clone. V and J are TRBV12-3 or TRBV12-4 and TRBJ2-1; D gene ambiguous. Trimming left V 3 bases short and J 13 bases short, with 10 bases between. The CDR3 covers 11 residues. The CDR3 nucleotides are TGTGCCAGCAGTTTTAGAGGTTTCCAGTTCTTC. Translated: CASSFRGFQFF.

The chain couples TRBV5-1 to TRBJ2-2; D is perhaps TRBD2 (6 bases). The V end was cut by 4 bases, the J end by 5 bases, with 24 bases between. This CDR3 spans 18 amino acids. Germline CDR1 reads SGHRS; CDR2 reads YFSETQ. CDR3 amino acids: CASSPQTSWGVGTGELFF. Written as DNA, the CDR3 is TGCGCCAGCAGCCCACAGACTAGTTGGGGTGTAGGGACCGGGGAGCTGTTTTTT.

This clone has a single count. The chain recombines TRBV6-5 with TRBJ2-7, with 10 positions matching TRBD1. The CDR3 runs 13 residues. V was clipped by 6 bases and J by 4 bases; unmatched bases: 3. From germline, CDR1 is MNHEY and CDR2 SVGAGI. Here the CDR3 DNA reads TGTGCCAGCAGCTGGGACAGGGGATACGAGCAGTACTTC. This gives the protein CASSWDRGYEQYF.

V is TRBV10-3 and J is TRBJ1-1; 8 bases match TRBD1. Trimming at V came to 3 bases and at J to 6 bases, leaving 6 bases not matched to a gene. The CDR3 sequence is 14 residues long. The germline gives CDR1 ENHRY, CDR2 SYGVKD. DNA for the CDR3: TGTGCCATCAGTGACGAGACAGGGGTCGCTGAAGCTTTCTTT. Protein sequence: CAISDETGVAEAFF.

This CDR3 reads CASSQVSGGPDEQYF. The CDR3 bases are TGCGCCAGCAGCCAAGTATCGGGGGGCCCCGACGAGCAGTACTTC. The chain uses TRBV4-1 and TRBJ2-7; maybe TRBD2 (7 bases). The V end was cut by 1 base, the J end by 5 bases, with 15 bases between. Per the germline V gene, CDR1 is MGHRA and CDR2 is YSYEKL. The CDR3 extends over 15 amino acids.

This clone occurred once. The rearrangement uses TRBV7-6 and TRBJ2-1, with a weak D call TRBD2 (7 bases). With 5 bases removed from V and 9 bases from J, the gap between germline ends came to 17 bases. Per germline, CDR1 SGHVS and CDR2 FNYEAQ. This CDR3 comprises 14 residues. The DNA of the CDR3 is TGTGCCAGCAGCGTAGGGGGGGGGCTTTCTGAGCAGTTCTTC. It yields the protein CASSVGGGLSEQFF.

J is TRBJ2-3 and V is TRBV7-8, with D hard to call. Germline V CDR1 and CDR2: SGHVS, FQNEAQ. The CDR3 has 13 amino acids. Deletions cut 1 base from V and 6 bases from J, with 8 bases between. CDR3 sequence reads: CASSLGPRDTQYF. The DNA of the CDR3 is TGTGCCAGCAGCTTAGGGCCCAGGGATACGCAGTATTTT.

The chain is built from TRBV6-5 and TRBJ1-6; 9 bases align to TRBD1. Germline CDR1 is MNHEY and CDR2 is SVGAGI. The J segment lost 10 bases and the V segment lost 11 bases, leaving 9 bases of the junction unmatched. The CDR3 covers 13 residues. The CDR3 reads CAGAWDRDSPLHF. The CDR3 DNA reads TGTGCCGGGGCCTGGGACAGGGACTCACCCCTCCACTTT.